These 4 T cell receptor beta chains share one sample of origin, sequenced in a study of T cell responses to AZD1222 COVID-19 vaccine. TCRdb's copy holds only in-frame clones and misses some; the assay was immunoSEQ multiplex PCR. The sample has 150,000 to 200,000 clones, approximately 90% seen once. The source material was peripheral blood, sampled 28 days after the second AZD1222 dose. The receptor source for this set is an adult who received the AZD1222 COVID-19 vaccine.

The chain employs TRBV5-6 and TRBJ1-2; TRBD1 might be the D (5 bases). Trimming pared 3 bases from V and 4 bases from J, leaving 16 bases between. Germline CDR1 and CDR2: SGHDT and YYEEEE. This CDR3 has 15 residues. CDR3 amino acids: CASSWEATGGYGYTF. DNA of the CDR3: TGTGCCAGCAGCTGGGAGGCCACGGGGGGCTATGGCTACACCTTC. The full variable domain, rest sourced from reference TRBV5-6 and TRBJ1-2, is DAGVTQSPTHLIKTRGQQVTLRCSPKSGHDTVSWYQQALGQGPQFIFQYYEEEERQRGNFPDRFSGHQFPNYSSELNVNALLLGDSALYLCASSWEATGGYGYTFGSGTRLTVV.

V is TRBV5-1 and J is TRBJ1-2, with 9 positions matching TRBD1. The CDR3 covers 14 residues. Looked up from germline, CDR1 is SGHRS and CDR2 is YFSETQ. Germline trimming cut 9 bases from V and 4 bases from J; bases unmatched to any gene: 10. CDR3 nucleotide sequence: TGCGCCAATAACAGGGGGCTGTTTTGCTATGGCTACACCTTC. The encoded protein is CANNRGLFCYGYTF.

This chain links TRBV4-2 with TRBJ2-7, with 7 nucleotides matching TRBD2. From germline, CDR1 is LGHNA and CDR2 YNFKEQ. The CDR3 runs to 16 residues. Trimming cost V 0 bases and J 3 bases; bases outside gene matches: 8. CDR3 amino acids: CASSQDVSSGNYEQYF. Written as DNA, the CDR3 is TGTGCCAGCAGCCAAGACGTCTCTAGCGGAAACTACGAGCAGTACTTC.

The chain combines TRBV18 with TRBJ1-5, with D perhaps TRBD1 (6 bases). V was trimmed by 0 bases and J by 7 bases, leaving 10 bases between them. CDR3 length: 14 residues. The germline V gene encodes CDR1 KGHSH and CDR2 LQKENI. CDR3: CASSPPLQGQPQHF. The DNA for the CDR3 is TGTGCCAGCTCACCACCGCTACAGGGCCAGCCCCAGCATTTT.